This entry lists 32 T cell receptor beta chains sequenced from one sample in a study of cytomegalovirus exposure and HLA in healthy donors. Use of 60 Vbeta and 13 Jbeta primers characterized the PCR. Clones were sequenced by immunoSEQ multiplex PCR, and TCRdb holds only the in-frame ones, with some missing. The data contain 55,000 to 80,000 clones, 78% of them seen just once; the ten biggest clones take up more than 7.5%. The sequencing input was PBMCs. Receptors originate from a man between 40 and 49 years old in good health and CMV-seronegative.

The genes are TRBV7-6 and TRBJ1-5; 8 nucleotides agree with TRBD1. The CDR3 extends over 16 amino acids. V shed 5 bases and J 2 bases; nucleotides not matched to a gene: 8. CDR1 is SGHVS and CDR2 is FNYEAQ in the germline V gene. The CDR3 DNA reads TGTGCCAGCAGCCCAACACCGGGACAGGGCAATCAGCCCCAGCATTTT. Its protein product is CASSPTPGQGNQPQHF.

This clone was seen a handful of times. The rearrangement uses TRBV10-3 and TRBJ1-2; 7 bases align to TRBD1. The CDR3 runs to 14 residues. The V gene end was trimmed by 5 bases and the J gene end by 7 bases; junction bases not matched to a gene: 10. CDR1 is ENHRY and CDR2 is SYGVKD in the germline V gene. CDR3 DNA sequence: TGTGCCATCAGTCCGCACTTAGACAGGGCTGGCTACACCTTC. Encoded protein: CAISPHLDRAGYTF.

The rearrangement links TRBV7-2 to TRBJ2-7; 11 bases line up with TRBD1. The CDR3 length is 15 residues. V shed 3 bases, J shed 3 bases, and the junction held 4 bases outside the gene matches. Germline loops: CDR1 SGHTA, CDR2 FQGNSA. The CDR3 sequence: CASSLGQGGGYEQYF. CDR3 bases: TGTGCCAGCAGCTTGGGACAGGGGGGAGGCTACGAGCAGTACTTC.

A single count supports this clone. One junction end disagrees with the germline gene, perhaps due to a read error. J is TRBJ2-4 and V is TRBV7-9; TRBD1 matches 10 bases. Germline CDR1 and CDR2: SEHNR and FQNEAQ (reference sequence). This CDR3 has 16 amino acids. The CDR3 loop is CSSSPRAGTGENIQYF. The CDR3 DNA sequence: TGTTCCAGCAGCCCCCGGGCCGGGACAGGGGAAAACATTCAGTACTTC.

V usage is TRBV12-5 and J usage is TRBJ2-7, with TRBD2 matching 9 bases. The ends lost 0 bases at V and 2 bases at J; junction bases unmatched: 5. The CDR3 extends over 16 amino acids. Germline V gene data show CDR1 as LGHNT and CDR2 as FRNRAP. DNA for the CDR3: TGTGCTAGTGGTTTGGTAATAGCGGGGGCGACCTACGAGCAGTACTTC. Translating it yields CASGLVIAGATYEQYF.

J is TRBJ1-6 and V is TRBV19; no reliable D call. The V and J ends lost 6 bases and 4 bases respectively, with 13 bases between them. This CDR3 spans 15 amino acids. CDR1 is LNHDA and CDR2 is SQIVND in the germline V gene (reference sequence). The DNA of the CDR3 is TGTGCCAGTAGCGACACCCGAAGTTATAATTCACCCCTCCACTTT. It yields the protein CASSDTRSYNSPLHF.

The chain combines TRBV9 with TRBJ2-2; TRBD2 matches 7 bases. Germline V gene lookup returns CDR1 SGDLS and CDR2 YYNGEE. The V and J ends lost 4 bases and 5 bases, in that order; junction bases with no gene match: 11. The CDR3 length is 16 residues. In DNA form, the CDR3 reads TGTGCCAGCAGCCCAGCGGGACTTACAATTACCGGGGAGCTGTTTTTT. This gives the protein CASSPAGLTITGELFF.

The chain joins TRBV11-3 to TRBJ2-7; 11 bases are shared with TRBD2. Germline CDR1 SGHNT, CDR2 YENEEA. The V and J ends lost 3 bases and 6 bases, in that order; junction bases with no gene match: 4. This CDR3 is built from 14 residues. This CDR3 reads CASSFGLAGGEQYF. Written as DNA, the CDR3 is TGTGCCAGCAGCTTCGGGCTAGCGGGAGGCGAGCAGTACTTC.

The genes are TRBV7-6 and TRBJ2-7, with D possibly matching TRBD1 (6 bases). This CDR3 spans 14 amino acids. V was trimmed by 0 bases and J by 6 bases, leaving 12 bases between them. The germline V gene encodes CDR1 SGHVS and CDR2 FNYEAQ. The CDR3 coding sequence is TGTGCCAGCAGCTTAGCCTCGACAGGTGCCGAGCAGTACTTC. This gives the protein CASSLASTGAEQYF.

The genes are TRBV7-8 and TRBJ2-4; a weak D match, TRBD1 (6 bases). Germline lookup yields CDR1 SGHVS and CDR2 FQNEAQ. The CDR3 is 17 residues long. Trimming pared 3 bases from V and 3 bases from J, leaving 18 bases between. CDR3 nucleotides: TGTGCCAGCAGCTTTTTAATCCGAGGGGGAGACAAAAACATTCAGTACTTC. This sequence encodes CASSFLIRGGDKNIQYF.

V gene TRBV4-1 combines with J gene TRBJ2-1, with 7 bases that match TRBD2. V lost 5 bases, J lost 7 bases, and 5 bases stayed unmatched. This CDR3 is 13 amino acids long. The germline CDR1 and CDR2 sequences are MGHRA and YSYEKL. This CDR3 reads CASSSGTTNEQFF. CDR3 DNA: TGCGCCAGCAGCTCCGGGACTACGAATGAGCAGTTCTTC.

The V call is TRBV6-6, the J call TRBJ1-2, with a possible D match to TRBD1 (5 bases). The CDR3 covers 16 residues. The V gene's germline CDR1 is MNHNY and CDR2 SVGAGI (reference sequence). V lost 0 bases to trimming and J lost 6 bases, with 17 bases between them. The CDR3 region has the DNA TGTGCCAGCAGTTACTCGAGGGAGGGGTTCGGGGATGGCTACACCTTC. It translates to CASSYSREGFGDGYTF.

This clone appeared once. Relative to the germline gene, one junction end is altered; a read error may explain this. This sample also contains other DNA sequences that code for the same CDR3. The chain employs TRBV5-1 and TRBJ1-1; TRBD1 matches 7 bases. The CDR3 has 17 amino acids. Germline V gene lookup returns CDR1 SGHRS and CDR2 YFSETQ. Here the CDR3 DNA reads TGCGCCAGCAGCTTGGCCGGGACAGTCTTTATGAACACCGAAGCTTTCTTT. It specifies CASSLAGTVFMNTEAFF.

V is TRBV5-1 and J is TRBJ2-7; 14 bases map to TRBD2. The CDR3 consists of 17 residues. V lost 4 bases to trimming and J lost 4 bases; unmatched junction nucleotides: 10. Germline CDR1 reads SGHRS; CDR2 reads YFSETQ. CDR3 bases: TGCGCCAGCAGCACTGGACTAGCGGGGGGACGTTCGTACGAGCAGTACTTC. Translation gives CASSTGLAGGRSYEQYF. The full variable domain, completed using reference TRBV5-1 and TRBJ2-7, is KAGVTQTPRYLIKTRGQQVTLSCSPISGHRSVSWYQQTPGQGLQFLFEYFSETQRNKGNFPGRFSGRQFSNSRSEMNVSTLELGDSALYLCASSTGLAGGRSYEQYFGPGTRLTVT.

The chain is built from TRBV4-2 and TRBJ1-5; 7 bases map to TRBD1. Germline CDR1 reads LGHNA; CDR2 reads YNFKEQ. This CDR3 is 16 amino acids long. V shed 3 bases, J shed 2 bases, and the junction held 7 bases outside the gene matches. The CDR3 reads CASSQATGARNQPQHF. CDR3 in DNA: TGTGCCAGCAGCCAGGCTACAGGGGCCCGCAATCAGCCCCAGCATTTT.

This clone was found a few times. This chain connects TRBV6-6 to TRBJ1-4, with 7 bases that match TRBD1. Germline CDR1 and CDR2: MNHNY and SVGAGI (reference sequence). The CDR3 covers 15 residues. The V segment lost 2 bases and the J segment 2 bases; nucleotides outside the gene matches: 2. CDR3 in amino acids: CASSYMGQTNEKLFF. The CDR3 coding sequence is TGTGCCAGCAGTTACATGGGACAGACTAATGAAAAACTGTTTTTT.

This clone was counted a single time. CDR3 sequence: CASSSRTSGRLYEQYF. The CDR3 DNA reads TGTGCCAGCAGCTCACGGACTAGCGGGAGATTATACGAGCAGTACTTC. The chain couples TRBV7-2 to TRBJ2-7, with TRBD2 matching 13 bases. V dropped 4 bases and J dropped 4; count of bases not matched to a gene: 7. CDR3 size: 16 residues. The germline CDR1 and CDR2 sequences are SGHTA and FQGNSA.

This clone has a handful of counts. This chain links TRBV2 with TRBJ1-1; a weak D match, TRBD1 (5 bases). With 6 bases removed from V and 4 bases from J, the gap between germline ends came to 18 bases. CDR1 is SNHLY, CDR2 FYNNEI, per germline. CDR3 length: 15 amino acids. The CDR3 region is CASRGVARGTTEAFF. The CDR3 DNA follows: TGTGCCAGCAGAGGGGTTGCCCGGGGGACCACTGAAGCTTTCTTT.

The chain's CDR3 is CASSFHRVVRDQPQHF. The CDR3 nucleotides are TGTGCCAGCAGCTTCCACAGGGTGGTTCGGGATCAGCCCCAGCATTTT. The chain couples TRBV7-8 to TRBJ1-5, with D tentatively TRBD1 (6 bases). V lost 3 bases, J lost 5 bases, and 17 bases lay in between. Looked up from germline, CDR1 is SGHVS and CDR2 is FQNEAQ. The length of the CDR3 is 16 residues.

This clone was observed a handful of times. V usage is TRBV27 and J usage is TRBJ1-3; unclear D gene. The V gene lost 8 bases and the J gene lost 1 base, with 12 bases spanning the gap. CDR1 and CDR2 from the germline V gene are MNHEY and SMNVEV (reference sequence). The length of the CDR3 is 14 residues. The CDR3 here is CASGSVISGNTIYF. In DNA form, the CDR3 reads TGTGCCAGCGGTTCAGTTATTTCTGGAAACACCATATATTTT.

The V and J genes are TRBV28 and TRBJ2-7; D perhaps matches TRBD1 (6 bases). V was trimmed by 6 bases and J by 2 bases, leaving 14 bases between them. CDR1 and CDR2 (germline): MDHEN, SYDVKM. The CDR3 runs 14 residues. CDR3 DNA: TGTGCCAGCAGCCCTCGGACAGCCACCTACGAGCAGTACTTC. It translates to CASSPRTATYEQYF.

The J gene is TRBJ2-1, the V gene TRBV7-2, with a tentative D call TRBD2 (6 bases). Trimming shortened V by 5 bases and J by 0 bases, and 14 bases separated the two germline ends. The germline V gene has CDR1 SGHTA and CDR2 FQGNSA. The CDR3 covers 16 residues. CDR3 loop: CASSLTGTSSYNEQFF. Written as DNA, the CDR3 is TGTGCCAGCAGCCTGACCGGGACTTCCTCCTACAATGAGCAGTTCTTC.

This clone has a handful of counts. The chain employs TRBV27 and TRBJ1-1; 7 positions match TRBD1. J gave up 2 bases and V 3 bases, and 6 bases lay outside the gene matches. The length of the CDR3 is 15 residues. From germline, CDR1 is MNHEY and CDR2 SMNVEV (reference sequence). Here the CDR3 DNA reads TGTGCCAGCAGTTTCGTCTCAGGGGGTAACACTGAAGCTTTCTTT. Translation: CASSFVSGGNTEAFF.

V and J are TRBV5-1 and TRBJ2-1, with unresolved D. The CDR3 runs to 15 residues. The germline gives CDR1 SGHRS, CDR2 YFSETQ. Trimming shortened V by 2 bases and J by 0 bases, and 9 bases separated the two germline ends. CDR3 residues: CASSLSTNSYNEQFF. Written as DNA, the CDR3 is TGCGCCAGCAGCTTAAGTACTAACTCCTACAATGAGCAGTTCTTC.

V usage is TRBV5-1 and J usage is TRBJ2-3, with TRBD2 identical over 9 bases. The germline V gene has CDR1 SGHRS and CDR2 YFSETQ. The CDR3 length is 16 residues. With 0 bases clipped from V and 5 bases from J, the junction kept 7 bases outside the gene matches. CDR3 in amino acids: CASSLEGGRAIDTQYF. In nucleotides, the CDR3 is TGCGCCAGCAGCTTGGAGGGCGGGAGGGCCATAGATACGCAGTATTTT.

This chain joins TRBV9 and TRBJ2-5; perhaps TRBD2 as D (5 bases). The assigned J gene may be wrong: the sequence end matches TRBJ2-7 better. The CDR3 covers 20 residues. Germline V gene lookup returns CDR1 SGDLS and CDR2 YYNGEE. DNA of the CDR3: TGTGCCAGCAGCGGGGTCGTGCGGGCCCCCTGGGCACTGAGCTCCTACGAGCAGTACTTC. Residues: CASSGVVRAPWALSSYEQYF.

The J gene is TRBJ1-1, the V gene TRBV7-2; tentatively, D is TRBD1 (5 bases). Germline V gives CDR1 SGHTA, CDR2 FQGNSA. V was cut by 4 bases and J by 4 bases, with 16 bases left in between. The CDR3 extends over 15 amino acids. The CDR3 DNA follows: TGTGCCAGCAGCTCCGGGGCCCGGGGGACCACTGAAGCTTTCTTT. Translation gives CASSSGARGTTEAFF.

This chain joins TRBV15 and TRBJ2-7, with a possible D match to TRBD2 (5 bases). This CDR3 is 16 amino acids long. In germline, CDR1 is LNHNV, CDR2 YYDKDF (reference sequence). Deletions cut 0 bases from V and 3 bases from J, with 15 bases between. CDR3 region: CATSRDRVGVLYEQYF. CDR3 coding DNA: TGTGCCACCAGCAGAGATCGCGTCGGGGTTCTCTACGAGCAGTACTTC.

The chain joins TRBV10-3 to TRBJ1-2; 7 bases are a match to TRBD1. The CDR3 consists of 15 residues. The V gene's germline CDR1 is ENHRY and CDR2 SYGVKD. Unmatched junction bases numbered 9, after V lost 0 bases and J lost 8 bases. The CDR3 bases are TGTGCCATCAGTGAGTCGGCAGGGGGAACGTCGGGCTACACCTTC. Its translation is CAISESAGGTSGYTF.

CDR3 in DNA: TGTGCCAGCAGTCCCCTCGGACTAGCGGGATCCTACGAGCAGTACTTC. Its protein is CASSPLGLAGSYEQYF. The chain combines TRBV28 with TRBJ2-7, with 12 bases lining up with TRBD2. Germline CDR1 reads MDHEN; CDR2 reads SYDVKM. This CDR3 region has 16 residues. Trimming took 5 bases from V and 1 from J; bases not matched to a gene: 6.

DNA for the CDR3: TGTGCCAGCCGACTCCTAGCGGGACATTCAGGTGAGCAGTTCTTC. This sequence encodes CASRLLAGHSGEQFF. The J gene is TRBJ2-1, the V gene TRBV2, with 9 positions matching TRBD2. The CDR3 covers 15 residues. CDR1 is SNHLY and CDR2 is FYNNEI in the germline V gene. V lost 8 bases, J lost 9 bases, and 14 bases stayed unmatched.

The chain is built from TRBV9 and TRBJ1-2; D gene uncertain. V lost 4 bases and J 8 bases, leaving 15 bases between the germline ends. The CDR3 covers 13 residues. CDR1 is SGDLS and CDR2 is YYNGEE in the germline V gene. In nucleotides, the CDR3 is TGTGCCAGCAGCCCCGCAGGAGGTGGGGGCTACACCTTC. Amino acid sequence: CASSPAGGGGYTF.